The 19 T cell receptor beta chains reported below all come from one sample, sequenced in a study of T cell repertoires in cytomegalovirus infection (dated by TCRdb to the late 2010s). The data were produced on an Illumina HiSeq 1500. TCRdb passed the public sequencing reads through fastp at Q25 and MiXCR, retaining productive beta sequences. Entries that share a CDR3 protein sequence are merged under the most common genes and DNA. The sample yields 170,000 or so distinct CDR3 sequences; 13% to 15% were counted once. The top ten clones comprise 25% to 30% of the sample. Sequenced material: PBMCs. These receptors were obtained from a human donor in good health (CMV status not recorded). Some clones in this sample may be carry-over from other donors' samples.

This clonotype was counted at least ten times. V usage is TRBV7-8 and J usage is TRBJ2-3; 11 nucleotides align to TRBD2. Trimming cost V 7 bases and J 6 bases; bases outside gene matches: 9. Germline CDR1 reads SGHVS; CDR2 reads FQNEAQ. The CDR3 runs 15 residues. DNA of the CDR3: TGTGCCAGCACCTCCGGACTAGCGGGTTGGGATACGCAGTATTTT. It translates to CASTSGLAGWDTQYF.

The chain uses TRBV18 and TRBJ1-1; D gene ambiguous. Trimming took 1 base from V and 4 from J, leaving 10 bases between them. The CDR3 is 14 residues long. The germline CDR1 and CDR2 sequences are KGHSH and LQKENI. The CDR3, as DNA: TGTGCCAGCTCACCACAGACTTTGAGCACTGAAGCTTTCTTT. This codes for CASSPQTLSTEAFF. The full variable domain, in which reference TRBV18 and TRBJ1-1 provide the parts outside the CDR3, is NAGVMQNPRHLVRRRGQEARLRCSPMKGHSHVYWYRQLPEEGLKFMVYLQKENIIDESGMPKERFSAEFPKEGPSILRIQQVVRGDSAAYFCASSPQTLSTEAFFGQGTRLTVV.

This clonotype came up many times. The chain uses TRBV7-2 and TRBJ1-6; D is uncertain. Germline V gene sequence: CDR1 SGHTA, CDR2 FQGNSA. V lost 2 bases and J 14 bases, leaving 10 bases between the germline ends. This CDR3 has 12 residues. The CDR3: CASSLRLSALHF. CDR3 DNA sequence: TGTGCCAGCAGCTTACGATTGTCGGCCCTCCACTTT.

The chain carries TRBV19 and TRBJ2-1; unclear D gene. CDR1 is LNHDA and CDR2 is SQIVND in the germline V gene (reference sequence). CDR3 length: 14 residues. Trimming took off 1 base at V and 4 bases at J, with 8 bases between the two ends. CDR3 amino acids: CASSIGLAYNEQFF. CDR3 bases: TGTGCCAGTAGTATAGGCTTGGCTTACAATGAGCAGTTCTTC. Complete variable domain (other parts from reference TRBV19 and TRBJ2-1): DGGITQSPKYLFRKEGQNVTLSCEQNLNHDAMYWYRQDPGQGLRLIYYSQIVNDFQKGDIAEGYSVSREKKESFPLTVTSAQKNPTAFYLCASSIGLAYNEQFFGPGTRLTVL.

This clonotype was found a few times. The chain couples TRBV7-2 to TRBJ2-3; TRBD1 matches at 9 bases. The CDR3 has 14 amino acids. Germline CDR1 and CDR2: SGHTA and FQGNSA. The ends lost 5 bases at V and 4 bases at J; junction bases unmatched: 4. CDR3 nucleotide sequence: TGTGCCAGCAGCCACAGGGGGCGGTCAGATACGCAGTATTTT. This translates into CASSHRGRSDTQYF.

The chain combines TRBV7-9 with TRBJ1-3; 7 positions match TRBD1. CDR3 size: 15 residues. Losses at the gene ends were 5 bases for V and 4 bases for J; bases not matched to a gene: 8. CDR1 SEHNR and CDR2 FQNEAQ come from the germline V gene (reference sequence). The CDR3, as DNA: TGTGCCAGCAGCCCACCACAGGGGAACGGAAACACCATATATTTT. Amino acids: CASSPPQGNGNTIYF.

This clonotype was counted only a few times. The chain is built from TRBV3-1 and TRBJ2-2, with 8 bases that match TRBD2. Per the germline V gene, CDR1 is LGHDT and CDR2 is YNNKEL (reference sequence). V shed 0 bases, J shed 3 bases, and the junction held 6 bases outside the gene matches. CDR3 length equals 17 residues. CDR3 amino acids: CASSQDSGGAYTGELFF. For the CDR3, the DNA is TGTGCCAGCAGCCAAGATTCCGGGGGGGCCTACACCGGGGAGCTGTTTTTT. The full variable domain, in which reference TRBV3-1 and TRBJ2-2 provide the parts outside the CDR3, is DTAVSQTPKYLVTQMGNDKSIKCEQNLGHDTMYWYKQDSKKFLKIMFSYNNKELIINETVPNRFSPKSPDKAHLNLHINSLELGDSAVYFCASSQDSGGAYTGELFFGEGSRLTVL.

This clonotype was detected only a few times. The genes are TRBV19 and TRBJ2-1; TRBD2 is a possible D gene (5 bases). The CDR3 extends over 16 amino acids. CDR1 is LNHDA, CDR2 SQIVND, per germline (reference sequence). V was trimmed by 6 bases and J by 0 bases, leaving 15 bases between them. As DNA, the CDR3 is TGTGCCAGTAGCGCCCTGTGGGAGAGCTCCTACAATGAGCAGTTCTTC. Protein: CASSALWESSYNEQFF.

V and J are TRBV10-3 and TRBJ1-2; tentative D call: TRBD1 (5 bases). The germline CDR1 and CDR2 sequences are ENHRY and SYGVKD. CDR3 size: 16 residues. V gave up 0 bases and J gave up 7 bases, with 18 bases separating them. CDR3 sequence (DNA): TGTGCCATCAGTGAGTCTGGGGCAGGCATCAGAGCTGGCTACACCTTC. Protein: CAISESGAGIRAGYTF.

The rearrangement uses TRBV7-9 and TRBJ1-2, with D possibly being TRBD1 (5 bases). Per germline, CDR1 SEHNR and CDR2 FQNEAQ (reference sequence). V dropped 1 base and J dropped 2 bases, with 8 bases sitting between them. There are 14 residues in the CDR3. The CDR3: CASSLEGMNYGYTF. DNA for the CDR3: TGTGCCAGCAGCTTAGAGGGGATGAACTATGGCTACACCTTC.

J is TRBJ2-1 and V is TRBV7-9; TRBD2 agrees at 13 bases. V lost 3 bases and J lost 5; bases outside the gene matches: 13. The CDR3 contains 19 residues. Germline values: CDR1 SEHNR, CDR2 FQNEAQ (reference sequence). Here the CDR3 DNA reads TGTGCCAGCAGCTTTTATTCAGGACTAGCGGGGGTTTCGAACAATGAGCAGTTCTTC. Its translation: CASSFYSGLAGVSNNEQFF.

The V and J genes are TRBV6-6 and TRBJ2-1; the D is unclear. Trimming removed 4 bases at V and 6 bases at J, with 4 bases between. Germline V gene lookup returns CDR1 MNHNY and CDR2 SVGAGI (reference sequence). This CDR3 contains 11 residues. The chain's CDR3 is CASSWVNEQFF. Here the CDR3 DNA reads TGTGCCAGCAGTTGGGTCAATGAGCAGTTCTTC.

There are many counts of this clonotype. This sequence joins TRBV7-2 and TRBJ2-1, with 7 bases lining up with TRBD1. This CDR3 has 14 amino acids. The V segment lost 5 bases and the J segment 3 bases; nucleotides outside the gene matches: 4. Germline values: CDR1 SGHTA, CDR2 FQGNSA. Written as DNA, the CDR3 is TGTGCCAGCAGCGGGGGACAGTTCTACAATGAGCAGTTCTTC. Protein sequence: CASSGGQFYNEQFF.

This clonotype was counted ten times or more. The rearrangement uses TRBV12-3 or TRBV12-4 and TRBJ1-1; TRBD1 might be the D (5 bases). V was cut by 5 bases and J by 0 bases, with 7 bases left in between. CDR3 length: 13 residues. DNA for the CDR3: TGTGCCAGCAGTAGACAGTTGAACACTGAAGCTTTCTTT. It encodes CASSRQLNTEAFF.

At least ten counts were recorded for this clonotype. The chain links TRBV29-1 to TRBJ2-2, with D perhaps TRBD2 (7 bases). Germline V CDR1 and CDR2: SQVTM, ANQGSEA. The ends were cut back, 0 bases at V and 4 bases at J, with 15 bases in the middle. The CDR3 runs 16 residues. The CDR3 loop is CSVEDRRGPGTGELFF. The CDR3 bases are TGCAGCGTTGAAGACCGGCGGGGGCCGGGCACCGGGGAGCTGTTTTTT.

This clonotype was detected a few times. The V gene is TRBV12-3 or TRBV12-4, the J gene TRBJ1-5; possible D gene TRBD1, 5 bases. CDR3 size: 13 residues. V was trimmed by 7 bases and J by 1 base, leaving 8 bases between them. The CDR3 DNA follows: TGTGCCAGCACCCAGGGAAGCAATCAGCCCCAGCATTTT. Its protein is CASTQGSNQPQHF.

This clonotype was recorded many times. The chain recombines TRBV7-8 with TRBJ2-7; possible D gene TRBD1, 6 bases. Germline lookup yields CDR1 SGHVS and CDR2 FQNEAQ. The V and J ends lost 1 base and 4 bases respectively, with 14 bases between them. The CDR3 loop spans 15 amino acids. CDR3 sequence: CASSLEDRQVYEQYF. The CDR3 DNA reads as TGTGCCAGCAGCTTAGAGGACAGACAAGTTTACGAGCAGTACTTC.

The chain uses TRBV20-1 and TRBJ2-5, with 9 nucleotides matching TRBD2. Germline CDR1 is DFQATT and CDR2 is SNEGSKA (reference sequence). The CDR3 contains 15 residues. Trimming removed 2 bases from V and 3 bases from J; junction bases left unmatched: 7. CDR3 in DNA: TGCAGTGCTAGATCTCGAGCGGGGGGAAAAGAGACCCAGTACTTC. This gives the protein CSARSRAGGKETQYF.

The DNA for the CDR3 is TGTGCCAGCATATTGGGTAGGCAGGGCACTGAAGCTTTCTTT. This translates into CASILGRQGTEAFF. The J gene is TRBJ1-1, the V gene TRBV2, with D maybe TRBD1 (5 bases). The V end was cut by 7 bases, the J end by 4 bases, with 16 bases between. From germline, CDR1 is SNHLY and CDR2 FYNNEI. This CDR3 has 14 amino acids.